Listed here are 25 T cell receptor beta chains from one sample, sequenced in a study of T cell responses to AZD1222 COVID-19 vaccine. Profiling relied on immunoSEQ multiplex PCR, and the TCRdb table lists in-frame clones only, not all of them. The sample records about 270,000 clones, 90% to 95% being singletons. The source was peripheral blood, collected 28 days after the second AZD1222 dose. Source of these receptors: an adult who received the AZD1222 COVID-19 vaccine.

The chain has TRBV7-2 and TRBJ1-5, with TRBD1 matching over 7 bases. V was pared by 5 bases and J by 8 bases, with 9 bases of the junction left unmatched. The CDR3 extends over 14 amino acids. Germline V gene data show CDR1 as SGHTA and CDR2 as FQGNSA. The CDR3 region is CASSQTGMVEPQHF. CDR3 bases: TGTGCCAGCAGCCAGACAGGGATGGTGGAGCCCCAGCATTTT.

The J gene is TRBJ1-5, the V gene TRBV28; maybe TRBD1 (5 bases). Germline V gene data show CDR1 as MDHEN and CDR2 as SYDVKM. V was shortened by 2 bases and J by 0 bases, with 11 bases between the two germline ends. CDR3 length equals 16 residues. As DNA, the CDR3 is TGTGCCAGCAGTTTACGGGGCTATTATAGCAATCAGCCCCAGCATTTT. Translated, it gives CASSLRGYYSNQPQHF.

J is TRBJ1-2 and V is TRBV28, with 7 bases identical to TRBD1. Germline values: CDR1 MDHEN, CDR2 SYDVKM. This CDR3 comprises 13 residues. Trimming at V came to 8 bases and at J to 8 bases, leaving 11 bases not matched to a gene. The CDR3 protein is CASQIDRAGGYTF. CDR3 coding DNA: TGTGCCAGCCAAATAGACAGGGCAGGAGGCTACACCTTC.

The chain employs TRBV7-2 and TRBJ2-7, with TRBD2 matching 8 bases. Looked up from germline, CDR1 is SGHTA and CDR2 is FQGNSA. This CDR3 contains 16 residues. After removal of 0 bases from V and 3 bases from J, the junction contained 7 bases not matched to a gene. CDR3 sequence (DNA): TGTGCCAGCAGCTTAGCGCTTAGCGGGGATATCTACGAGCAGTACTTC. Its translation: CASSLALSGDIYEQYF.

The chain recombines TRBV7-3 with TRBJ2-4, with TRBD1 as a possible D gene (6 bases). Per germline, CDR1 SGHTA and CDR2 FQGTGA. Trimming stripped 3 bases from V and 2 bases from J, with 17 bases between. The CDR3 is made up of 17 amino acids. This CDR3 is CASSFHRALMTKNIQYF. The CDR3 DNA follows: TGTGCCAGCAGCTTTCACAGGGCCTTGATGACCAAAAACATTCAGTACTTC. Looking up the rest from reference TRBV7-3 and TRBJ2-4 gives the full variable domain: GAGVSQTPSNKVTEKGKYVELRCDPISGHTALYWYRQSLGQGPEFLIYFQGTGAADDSGLPNDRFFAVRPEGSVSTLKIQRTERGDSAVYLCASSFHRALMTKNIQYFGAGTRLSVL.

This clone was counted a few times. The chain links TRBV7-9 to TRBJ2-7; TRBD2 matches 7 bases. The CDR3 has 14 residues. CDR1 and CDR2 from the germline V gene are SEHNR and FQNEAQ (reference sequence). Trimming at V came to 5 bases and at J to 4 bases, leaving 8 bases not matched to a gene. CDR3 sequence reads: CASSPGGGSYEQYF. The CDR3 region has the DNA TGTGCCAGCAGCCCCGGGGGAGGGTCTTACGAGCAGTACTTC.

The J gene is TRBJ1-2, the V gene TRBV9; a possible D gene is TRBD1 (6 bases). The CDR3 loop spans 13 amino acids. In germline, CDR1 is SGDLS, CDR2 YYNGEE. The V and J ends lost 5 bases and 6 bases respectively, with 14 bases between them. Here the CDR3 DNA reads TGTGCCAGCAGTGTCGGGGGGGCTCATGGCTACACCTTC. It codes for CASSVGGAHGYTF.

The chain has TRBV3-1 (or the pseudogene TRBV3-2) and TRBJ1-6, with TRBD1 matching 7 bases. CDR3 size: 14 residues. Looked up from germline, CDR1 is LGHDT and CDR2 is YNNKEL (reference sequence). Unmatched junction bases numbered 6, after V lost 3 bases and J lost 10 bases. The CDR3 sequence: CASSHLDRTSPLHF. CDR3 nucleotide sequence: TGTGCCAGCAGCCATTTGGACAGGACCTCACCCCTCCACTTT.

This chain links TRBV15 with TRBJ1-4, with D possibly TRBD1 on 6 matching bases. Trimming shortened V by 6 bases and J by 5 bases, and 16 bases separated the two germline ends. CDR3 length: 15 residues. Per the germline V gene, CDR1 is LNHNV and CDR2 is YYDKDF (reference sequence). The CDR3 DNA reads TGTGCCACCAGGGGGGCACGCATTGGGAATGAAAAACTGTTTTTT. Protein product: CATRGARIGNEKLFF.

CDR3 nucleotide sequence: TGCAGTGCTAGTCTCACATCGGGGGAAAAACTGTTTTTT. This translates into CSASLTSGEKLFF. The chain couples TRBV20-1 to TRBJ1-4; D uncertain. V was shortened by 3 bases and J by 8 bases, with 13 bases between the two germline ends. CDR3 length: 13 residues. CDR1 DFQATT and CDR2 SNEGSKA come from the germline V gene (reference sequence).

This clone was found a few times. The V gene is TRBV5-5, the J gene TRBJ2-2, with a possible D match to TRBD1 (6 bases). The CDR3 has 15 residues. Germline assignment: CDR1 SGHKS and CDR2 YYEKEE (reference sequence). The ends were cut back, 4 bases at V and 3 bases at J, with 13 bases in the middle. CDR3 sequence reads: CASSLSTGYTGELFF. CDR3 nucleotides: TGTGCCAGCAGCCTTTCTACAGGGTACACCGGGGAGCTGTTTTTT.

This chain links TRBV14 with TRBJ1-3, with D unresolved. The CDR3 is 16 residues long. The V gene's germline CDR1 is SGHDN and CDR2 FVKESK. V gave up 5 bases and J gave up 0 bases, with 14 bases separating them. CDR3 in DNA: TGTGCCAGCAGCTCTGGACGGACTGCCTCTGGAAACACCATATATTTT. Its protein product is CASSSGRTASGNTIYF.

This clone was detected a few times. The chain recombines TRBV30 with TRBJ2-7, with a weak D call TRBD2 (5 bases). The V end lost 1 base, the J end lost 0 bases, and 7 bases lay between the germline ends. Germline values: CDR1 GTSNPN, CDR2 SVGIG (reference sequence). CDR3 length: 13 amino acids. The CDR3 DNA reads TGTGCCTGGAGTGAGGAGGTCTCCTACGAGCAGTACTTC. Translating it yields CAWSEEVSYEQYF.

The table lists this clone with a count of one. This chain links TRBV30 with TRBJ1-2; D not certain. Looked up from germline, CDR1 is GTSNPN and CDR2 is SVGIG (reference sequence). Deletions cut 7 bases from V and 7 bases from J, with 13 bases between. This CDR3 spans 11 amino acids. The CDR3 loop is CAFSIGGGYTF. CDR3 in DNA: TGTGCCTTTTCTATCGGAGGTGGCTACACCTTC.

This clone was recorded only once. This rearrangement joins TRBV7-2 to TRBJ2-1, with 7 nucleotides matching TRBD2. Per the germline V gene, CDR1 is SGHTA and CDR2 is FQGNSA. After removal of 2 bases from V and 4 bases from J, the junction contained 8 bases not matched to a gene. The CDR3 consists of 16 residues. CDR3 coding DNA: TGTGCCAGCAGCTTAACTGGTCTAGCGGAGTACAATGAGCAGTTCTTC. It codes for CASSLTGLAEYNEQFF. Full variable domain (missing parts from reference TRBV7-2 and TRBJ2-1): GAGVSQSPSNKVTEKGKDVELRCDPISGHTALYWYRQSLGQGLEFLIYFQGNSAPDKSGLPSDRFSAERTGGSVSTLTIQRTQQEDSAVYLCASSLTGLAEYNEQFFGPGTRLTVL.

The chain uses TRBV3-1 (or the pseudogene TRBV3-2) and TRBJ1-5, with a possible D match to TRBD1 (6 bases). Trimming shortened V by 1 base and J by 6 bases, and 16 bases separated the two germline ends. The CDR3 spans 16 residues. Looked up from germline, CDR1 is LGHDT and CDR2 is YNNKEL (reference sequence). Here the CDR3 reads CASSQGGGGYGQPQHF. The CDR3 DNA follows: TGTGCCAGCAGCCAAGGGGGAGGGGGATACGGTCAGCCCCAGCATTTT.

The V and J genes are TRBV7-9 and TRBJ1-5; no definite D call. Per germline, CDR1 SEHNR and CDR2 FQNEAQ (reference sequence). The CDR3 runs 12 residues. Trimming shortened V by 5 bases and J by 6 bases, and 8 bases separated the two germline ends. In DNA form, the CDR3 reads TGTGCCAGCAGCCGTGCGGCTCAGCCCCAGCATTTT. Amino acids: CASSRAAQPQHF.

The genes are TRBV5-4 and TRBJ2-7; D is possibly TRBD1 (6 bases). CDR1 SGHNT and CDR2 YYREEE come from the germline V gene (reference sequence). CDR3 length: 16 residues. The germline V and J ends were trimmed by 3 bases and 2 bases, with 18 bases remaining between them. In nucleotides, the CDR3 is TGTGCCAGCAGCTCGAGTACTATGGACAGCCCCTACGAGCAGTACTTC. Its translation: CASSSSTMDSPYEQYF.

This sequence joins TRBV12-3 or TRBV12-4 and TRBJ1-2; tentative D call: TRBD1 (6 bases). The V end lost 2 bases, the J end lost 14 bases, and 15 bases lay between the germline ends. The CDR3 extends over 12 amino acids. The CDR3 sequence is CASSLTAGANTF. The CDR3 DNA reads TGTGCCAGCAGTTTAACGGCAGGGGCGAATACCTTC.

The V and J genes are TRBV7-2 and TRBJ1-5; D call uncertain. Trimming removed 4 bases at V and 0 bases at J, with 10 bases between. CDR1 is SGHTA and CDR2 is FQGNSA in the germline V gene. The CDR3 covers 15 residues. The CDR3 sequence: CASSSHRNSNQPQHF. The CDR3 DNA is TGTGCCAGCAGCTCGCACAGAAATAGCAATCAGCCCCAGCATTTT.

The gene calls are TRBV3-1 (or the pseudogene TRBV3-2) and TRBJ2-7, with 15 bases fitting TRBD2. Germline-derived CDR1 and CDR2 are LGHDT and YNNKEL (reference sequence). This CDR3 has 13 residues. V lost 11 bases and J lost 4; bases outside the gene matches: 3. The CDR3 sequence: CAAGLAGGYEQYF. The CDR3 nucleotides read TGTGCCGCAGGACTAGCGGGGGGGTACGAGCAGTACTTC.

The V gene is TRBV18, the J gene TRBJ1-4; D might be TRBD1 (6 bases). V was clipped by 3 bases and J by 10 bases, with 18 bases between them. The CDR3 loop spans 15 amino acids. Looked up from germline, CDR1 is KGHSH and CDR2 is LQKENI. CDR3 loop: CASSPSGAGVGKLFF. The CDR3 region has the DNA TGTGCCAGCTCACCCTCAGGGGCGGGAGTAGGAAAACTGTTTTTT.

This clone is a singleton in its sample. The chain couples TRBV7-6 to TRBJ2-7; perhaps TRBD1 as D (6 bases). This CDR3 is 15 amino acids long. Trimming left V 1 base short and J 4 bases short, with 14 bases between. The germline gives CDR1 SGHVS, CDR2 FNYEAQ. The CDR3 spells CASSLVGQLGYEQYF. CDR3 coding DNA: TGTGCCAGCAGCTTAGTAGGACAGCTGGGGTACGAGCAGTACTTC.

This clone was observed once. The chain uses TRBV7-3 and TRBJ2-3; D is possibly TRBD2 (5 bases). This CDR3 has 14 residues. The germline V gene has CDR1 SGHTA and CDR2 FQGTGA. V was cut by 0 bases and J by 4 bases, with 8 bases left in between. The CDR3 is CASSLTGSADTQYF. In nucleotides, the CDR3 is TGTGCCAGCAGCTTAACAGGGAGCGCAGATACGCAGTATTTT.

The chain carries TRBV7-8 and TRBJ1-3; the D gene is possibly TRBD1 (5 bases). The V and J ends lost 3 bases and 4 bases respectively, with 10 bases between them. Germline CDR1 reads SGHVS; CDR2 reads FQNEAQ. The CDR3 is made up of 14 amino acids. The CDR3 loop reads CASSFGARGNTIYF. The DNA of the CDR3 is TGTGCCAGCAGCTTCGGGGCGCGGGGAAACACCATATATTTT.